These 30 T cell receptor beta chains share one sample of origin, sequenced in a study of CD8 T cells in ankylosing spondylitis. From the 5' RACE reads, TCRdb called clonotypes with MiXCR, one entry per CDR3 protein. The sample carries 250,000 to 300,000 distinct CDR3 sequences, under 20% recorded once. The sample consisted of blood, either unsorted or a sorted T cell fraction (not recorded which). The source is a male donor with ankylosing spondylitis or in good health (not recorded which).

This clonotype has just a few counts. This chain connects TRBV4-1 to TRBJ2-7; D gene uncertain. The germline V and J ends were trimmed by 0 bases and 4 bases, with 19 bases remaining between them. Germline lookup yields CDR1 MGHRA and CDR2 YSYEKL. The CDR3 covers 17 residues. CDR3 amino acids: CASSQDSGTPGRYEQYF. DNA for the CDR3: TGCGCCAGCAGCCAAGATTCCGGAACACCCGGCAGATACGAGCAGTACTTC.

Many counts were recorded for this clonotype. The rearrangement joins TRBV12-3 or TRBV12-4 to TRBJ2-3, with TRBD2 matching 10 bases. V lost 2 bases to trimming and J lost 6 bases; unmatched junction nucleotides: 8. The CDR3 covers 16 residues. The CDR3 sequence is CASSLREASGSDTQYF. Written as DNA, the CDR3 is TGTGCCAGCAGTTTAAGGGAGGCTAGCGGGAGTGATACGCAGTATTTT.

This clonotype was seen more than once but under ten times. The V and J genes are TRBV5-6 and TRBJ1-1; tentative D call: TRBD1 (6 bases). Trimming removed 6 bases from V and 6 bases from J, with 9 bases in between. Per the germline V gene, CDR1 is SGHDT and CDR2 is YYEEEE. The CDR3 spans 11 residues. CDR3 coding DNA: TGTGCCAGCAACAGGGATGCTGAAGCTTTCTTT. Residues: CASNRDAEAFF.

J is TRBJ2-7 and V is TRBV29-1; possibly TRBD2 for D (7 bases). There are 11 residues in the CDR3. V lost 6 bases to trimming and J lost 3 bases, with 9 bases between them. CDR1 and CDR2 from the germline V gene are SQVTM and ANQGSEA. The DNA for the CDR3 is TGCAGCGTGGGGGGGCACTACGAGCAGTACTTC. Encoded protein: CSVGGHYEQYF.

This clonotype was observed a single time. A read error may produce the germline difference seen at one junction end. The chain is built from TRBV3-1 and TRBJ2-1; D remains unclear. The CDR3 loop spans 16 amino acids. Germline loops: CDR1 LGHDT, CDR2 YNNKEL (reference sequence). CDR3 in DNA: TGTGCCAGCAGCCAAGATCTGAGTCACTCCTACAATAAGCAGTTCTTC. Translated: CASSQDLSHSYNKQFF.

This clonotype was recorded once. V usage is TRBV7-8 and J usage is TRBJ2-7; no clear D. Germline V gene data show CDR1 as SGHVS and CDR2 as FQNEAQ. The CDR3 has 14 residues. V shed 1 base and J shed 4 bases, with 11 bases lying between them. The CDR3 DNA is TGTGCCAGCAGCTTAGAAAGGGCTATATACGAGCAGTACTTC. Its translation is CASSLERAIYEQYF.

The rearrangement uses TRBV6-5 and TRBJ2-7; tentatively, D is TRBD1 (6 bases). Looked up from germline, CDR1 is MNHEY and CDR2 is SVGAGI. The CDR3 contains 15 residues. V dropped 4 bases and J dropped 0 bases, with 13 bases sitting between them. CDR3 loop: CASSFRDTFSYEQYF. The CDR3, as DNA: TGTGCCAGCAGTTTTCGGGACACCTTCTCCTACGAGCAGTACTTC.

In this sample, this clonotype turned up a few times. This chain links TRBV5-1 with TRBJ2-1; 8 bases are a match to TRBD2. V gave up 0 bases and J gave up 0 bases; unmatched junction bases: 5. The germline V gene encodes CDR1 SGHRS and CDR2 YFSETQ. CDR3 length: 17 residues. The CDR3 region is CASSLEGSGSSYNEQFF. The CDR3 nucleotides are TGCGCCAGCAGCTTGGAAGGGAGCGGGAGCTCCTACAATGAGCAGTTCTTC. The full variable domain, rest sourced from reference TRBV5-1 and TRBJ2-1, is KAGVTQTPRYLIKTRGQQVTLSCSPISGHRSVSWYQQTPGQGLQFLFEYFSETQRNKGNFPGRFSGRQFSNSRSEMNVSTLELGDSALYLCASSLEGSGSSYNEQFFGPGTRLTVL.

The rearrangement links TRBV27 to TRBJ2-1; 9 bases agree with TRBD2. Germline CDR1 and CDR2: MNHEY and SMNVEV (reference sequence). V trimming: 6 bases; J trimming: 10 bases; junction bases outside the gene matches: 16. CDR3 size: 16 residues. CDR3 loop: CASSPVSGRSSREQFF. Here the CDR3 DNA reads TGTGCCAGCAGCCCCGTCAGCGGGAGGTCCAGCCGCGAGCAGTTCTTC.

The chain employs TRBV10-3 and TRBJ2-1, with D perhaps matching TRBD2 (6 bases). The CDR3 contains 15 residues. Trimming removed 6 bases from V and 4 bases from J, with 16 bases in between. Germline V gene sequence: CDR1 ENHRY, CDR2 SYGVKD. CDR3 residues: CAISFTRREYNEQFF. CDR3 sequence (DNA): TGTGCCATCAGCTTTACTAGGAGGGAGTACAATGAGCAGTTCTTC.

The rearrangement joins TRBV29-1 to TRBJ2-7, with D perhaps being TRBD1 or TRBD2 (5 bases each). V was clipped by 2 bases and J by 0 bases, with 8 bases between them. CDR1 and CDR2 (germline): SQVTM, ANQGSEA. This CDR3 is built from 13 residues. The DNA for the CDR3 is TGCAGCGTTGAAAACGGGACCTCCTACGAGCAGTACTTC. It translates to CSVENGTSYEQYF.

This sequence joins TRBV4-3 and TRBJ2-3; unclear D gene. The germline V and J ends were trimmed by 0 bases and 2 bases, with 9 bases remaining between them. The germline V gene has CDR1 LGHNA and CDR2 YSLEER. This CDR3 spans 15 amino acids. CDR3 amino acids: CASSQELGSTDTQYF. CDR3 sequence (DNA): TGCGCCAGCAGCCAAGAGCTCGGGTCCACAGATACGCAGTATTTT.

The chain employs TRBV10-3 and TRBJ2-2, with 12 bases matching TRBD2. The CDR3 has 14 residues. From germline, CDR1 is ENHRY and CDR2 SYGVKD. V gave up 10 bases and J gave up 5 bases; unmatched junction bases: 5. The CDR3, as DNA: TGTGCCACTAGACTAGCGGGAGAGACCGGGGAGCTGTTTTTT. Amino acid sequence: CATRLAGETGELFF.

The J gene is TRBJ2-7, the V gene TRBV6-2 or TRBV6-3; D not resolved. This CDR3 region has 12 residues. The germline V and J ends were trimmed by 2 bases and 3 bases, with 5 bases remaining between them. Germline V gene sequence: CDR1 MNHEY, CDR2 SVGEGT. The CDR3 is CASSYNHYEQYF. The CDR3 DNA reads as TGTGCCAGCAGTTACAACCACTACGAGCAGTACTTC.

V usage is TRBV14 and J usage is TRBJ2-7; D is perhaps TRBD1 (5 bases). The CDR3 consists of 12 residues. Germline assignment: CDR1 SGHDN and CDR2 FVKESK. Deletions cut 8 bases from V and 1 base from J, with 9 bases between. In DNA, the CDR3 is TGTGCCAGCGGTCGGACATCCTACGAGCAGTACTTC. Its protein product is CASGRTSYEQYF. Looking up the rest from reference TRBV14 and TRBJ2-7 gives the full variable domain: EAGVTQFPSHSVIEKGQTVTLRCDPISGHDNLYWYRRVMGKEIKFLLHFVKESKQDESGMPNNRFLAERTGGTYSTLKVQPAELEDSGVYFCASGRTSYEQYFGPGTRLTVT.

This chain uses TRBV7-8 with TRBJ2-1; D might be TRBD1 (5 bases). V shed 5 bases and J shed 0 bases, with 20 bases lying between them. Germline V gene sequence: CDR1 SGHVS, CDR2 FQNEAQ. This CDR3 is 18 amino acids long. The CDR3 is CASSQISLTVSSYNEQFF. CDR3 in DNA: TGTGCCAGCAGCCAAATTTCGTTGACAGTGAGCTCCTACAATGAGCAGTTCTTC.

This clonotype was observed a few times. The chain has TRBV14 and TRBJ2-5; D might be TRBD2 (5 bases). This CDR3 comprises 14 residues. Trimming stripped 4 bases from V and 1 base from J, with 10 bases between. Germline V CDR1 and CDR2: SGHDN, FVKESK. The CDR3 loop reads CASSPGLGQETQYF. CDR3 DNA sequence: TGTGCCAGCAGCCCGGGGTTGGGCCAAGAGACCCAGTACTTC.

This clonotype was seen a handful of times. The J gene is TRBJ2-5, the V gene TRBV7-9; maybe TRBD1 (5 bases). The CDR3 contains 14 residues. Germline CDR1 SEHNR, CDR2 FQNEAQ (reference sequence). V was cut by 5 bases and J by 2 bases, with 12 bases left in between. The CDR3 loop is CASSATTEQETQYF. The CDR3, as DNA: TGTGCCAGCAGCGCGACGACAGAACAAGAGACCCAGTACTTC.

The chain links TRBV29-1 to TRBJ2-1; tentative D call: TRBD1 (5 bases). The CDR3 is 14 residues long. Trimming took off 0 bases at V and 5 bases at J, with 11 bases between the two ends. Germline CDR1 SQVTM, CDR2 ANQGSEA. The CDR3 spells CSVEDRVPNNEQFF. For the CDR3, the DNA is TGCAGCGTTGAAGACAGGGTACCCAACAATGAGCAGTTCTTC.

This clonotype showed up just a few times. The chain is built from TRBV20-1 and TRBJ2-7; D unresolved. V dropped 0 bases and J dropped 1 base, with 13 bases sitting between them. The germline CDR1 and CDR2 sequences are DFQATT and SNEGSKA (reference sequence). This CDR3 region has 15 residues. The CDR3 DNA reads TGCAGTGCTAGAGATCTTATCAGTAGTTCCTACGAGCAGTACTTC. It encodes CSARDLISSSYEQYF.

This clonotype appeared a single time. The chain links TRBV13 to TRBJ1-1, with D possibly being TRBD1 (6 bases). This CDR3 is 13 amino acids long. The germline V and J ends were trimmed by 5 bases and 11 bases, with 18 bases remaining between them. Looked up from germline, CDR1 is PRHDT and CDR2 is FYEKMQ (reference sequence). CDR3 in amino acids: CASSPDGGQGAFF. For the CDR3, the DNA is TGTGCCAGCAGCCCAGACGGGGGGCAGGGGGCTTTCTTT.

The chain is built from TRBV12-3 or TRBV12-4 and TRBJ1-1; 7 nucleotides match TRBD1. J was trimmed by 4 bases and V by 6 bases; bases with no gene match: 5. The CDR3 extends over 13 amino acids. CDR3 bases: TGTGCCAGCAGCCCCGGACAGGTCACTGAAGCTTTCTTT. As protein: CASSPGQVTEAFF.

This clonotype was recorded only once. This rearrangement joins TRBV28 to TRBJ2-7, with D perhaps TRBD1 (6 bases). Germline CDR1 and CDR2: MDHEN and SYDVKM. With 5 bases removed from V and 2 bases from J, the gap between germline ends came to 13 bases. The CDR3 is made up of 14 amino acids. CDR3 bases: TGTGCCAGCAGTACCTCGGACAGAACCTACGAGCAGTACTTC. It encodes CASSTSDRTYEQYF.

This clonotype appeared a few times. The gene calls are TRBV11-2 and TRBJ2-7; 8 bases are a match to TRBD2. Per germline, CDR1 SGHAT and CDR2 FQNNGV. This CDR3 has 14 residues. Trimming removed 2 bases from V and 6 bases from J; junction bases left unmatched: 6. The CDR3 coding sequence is TGTGCCAGCAGCTTAAAGCGGGAGATGGCCGAGCAGTACTTC. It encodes CASSLKREMAEQYF. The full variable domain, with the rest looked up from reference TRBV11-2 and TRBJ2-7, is EAGVAQSPRYKIIEKRQSVAFWCNPISGHATLYWYQQILGQGPKLLIQFQNNGVVDDSQLPKDRFSAERLKGVDSTLKIQPAKLEDSAVYLCASSLKREMAEQYFGPGTRLTVT.

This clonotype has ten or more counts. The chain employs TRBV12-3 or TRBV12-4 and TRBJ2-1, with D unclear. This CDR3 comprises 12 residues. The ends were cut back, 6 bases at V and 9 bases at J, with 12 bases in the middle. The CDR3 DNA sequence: TGTGCCAGCAGCCCGGGCGCCGGTGAGCAGTTCTTC. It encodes CASSPGAGEQFF.

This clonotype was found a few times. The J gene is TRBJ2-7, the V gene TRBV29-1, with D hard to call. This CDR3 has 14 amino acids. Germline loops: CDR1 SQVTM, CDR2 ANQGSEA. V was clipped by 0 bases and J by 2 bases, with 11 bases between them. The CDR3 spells CSVEDDLHPYEQYF. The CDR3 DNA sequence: TGCAGCGTTGAAGACGACCTGCACCCCTACGAGCAGTACTTC.

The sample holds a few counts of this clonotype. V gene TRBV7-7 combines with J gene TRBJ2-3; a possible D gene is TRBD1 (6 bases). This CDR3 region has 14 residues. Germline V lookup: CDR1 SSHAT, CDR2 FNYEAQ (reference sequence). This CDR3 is CASAGGAGTDTQYF. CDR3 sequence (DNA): TGTGCTAGCGCTGGGGGCGCGGGCACAGATACGCAGTATTTT.

This CDR3 reads CSVEVGLAVYNEQFF. Here the CDR3 DNA reads TGCAGCGTTGAAGTGGGACTAGCGGTTTACAATGAGCAGTTCTTC. V and J are TRBV29-1 and TRBJ2-1, with TRBD2 identical over 11 bases. Trimming cost V 1 base and J 4 bases; bases outside gene matches: 3. Germline CDR1 and CDR2: SQVTM and ANQGSEA. There are 15 residues in the CDR3.

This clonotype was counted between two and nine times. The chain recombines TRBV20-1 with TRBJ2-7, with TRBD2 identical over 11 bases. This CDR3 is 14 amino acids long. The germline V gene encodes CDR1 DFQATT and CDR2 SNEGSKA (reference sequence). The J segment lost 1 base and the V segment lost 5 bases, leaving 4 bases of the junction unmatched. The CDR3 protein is CSAELAGASYEQYF. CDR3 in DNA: TGCAGTGCTGAACTAGCGGGAGCGTCCTACGAGCAGTACTTC.

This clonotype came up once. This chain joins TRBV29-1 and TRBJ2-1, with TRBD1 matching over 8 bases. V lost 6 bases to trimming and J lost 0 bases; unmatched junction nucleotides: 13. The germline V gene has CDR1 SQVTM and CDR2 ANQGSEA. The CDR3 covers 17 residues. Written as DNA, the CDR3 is TGCAGCGTAGACAGGGGACGAGACCTGAGCTCCTACAATGAGCAGTTCTTC. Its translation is CSVDRGRDLSSYNEQFF.